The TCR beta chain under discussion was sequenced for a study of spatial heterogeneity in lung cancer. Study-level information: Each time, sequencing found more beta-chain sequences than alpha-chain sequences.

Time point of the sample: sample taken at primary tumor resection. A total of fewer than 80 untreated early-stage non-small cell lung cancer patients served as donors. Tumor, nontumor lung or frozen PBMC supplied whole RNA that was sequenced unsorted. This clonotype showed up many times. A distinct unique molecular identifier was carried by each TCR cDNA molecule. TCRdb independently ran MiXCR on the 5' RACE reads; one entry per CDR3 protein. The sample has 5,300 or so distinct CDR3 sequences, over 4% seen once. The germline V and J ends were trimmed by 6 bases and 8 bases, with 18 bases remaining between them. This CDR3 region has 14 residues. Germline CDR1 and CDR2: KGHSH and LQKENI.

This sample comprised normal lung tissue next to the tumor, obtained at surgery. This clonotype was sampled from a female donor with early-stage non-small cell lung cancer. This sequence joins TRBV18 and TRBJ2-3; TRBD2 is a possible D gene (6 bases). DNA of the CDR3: TGTGCCAGCTCCCCGGGACTCTCCTCGAGTACGCAGTATTTT. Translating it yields CASSPGLSSSTQYF.